Listed here are 27 T cell receptor beta chains from one sample, sequenced in a study of low-dose radiotherapy and immunotherapy resistance in tumors. Time point defined: before trial treatment. With TRAV- and TRBV-specific primers, first-strand cDNA was made, covering the alpha and beta chains. Both a constant-region primer and a V-primer adapter served to amplify TCRs across roughly 22 PCR cycles. TCRdb recomputed calls from the reads with MiXCR, one row per CDR3 protein. The sample has about 39,000 distinct CDR3 sequences, roughly 31% seen once. Sequencing was performed on PBMCs, taken before treatment. All receptors come from a male donor with gallbladder cancer.

The chain recombines TRBV29-1 with TRBJ2-7; 7 nucleotides align to TRBD2. The V segment lost 3 bases and the J segment 3 bases; nucleotides outside the gene matches: 5. CDR1 and CDR2 (germline): SQVTM, ANQGSEA. There are 13 residues in the CDR3. The CDR3 loop reads CSVDVAGVYEQYF. DNA for the CDR3: TGCAGCGTTGACGTGGCGGGAGTCTACGAGCAGTACTTC.

This chain connects TRBV2 to TRBJ2-7, with 8 bases fitting TRBD1. From germline, CDR1 is SNHLY and CDR2 FYNNEI. V was pared by 8 bases and J by 9 bases, with 9 bases of the junction left unmatched. The CDR3 sequence is 12 residues long. The CDR3 bases are TGTGCCAGCGCAGGACAGGGCGGTGTGCAGTACTTC. The encoded protein is CASAGQGGVQYF.

This clonotype was counted ten times or more. This sequence joins TRBV24-1 and TRBJ2-2; D uncertain. The germline V gene has CDR1 KGHDR and CDR2 SFDVKD. V was shortened by 9 bases and J by 4 bases, with 8 bases between the two germline ends. The CDR3 covers 12 residues. CDR3: CATGSATGELFF. The CDR3 region has the DNA TGTGCCACCGGCAGCGCCACCGGGGAGCTGTTTTTT.

CDR3: CASSPAAAQNEKLFF. For the CDR3, the DNA is TGTGCCAGCTCACCTGCTGCTGCACAGAATGAAAAACTGTTTTTT. This chain uses TRBV18 with TRBJ1-4; D remains ambiguous. The germline V and J ends were trimmed by 3 bases and 5 bases, with 13 bases remaining between them. The germline V gene encodes CDR1 KGHSH and CDR2 LQKENI. The CDR3 is 15 amino acids.

This clonotype occurred many times. The V and J genes are TRBV6-2 or TRBV6-3 and TRBJ2-3; the D call may be TRBD1 or TRBD2 (5 bases each). V was cut by 5 bases and J by 4 bases, with 19 bases left in between. Germline V lookup: CDR1 MNHEY, CDR2 SVGEGT. This CDR3 is 16 amino acids long. CDR3: CASSNGPGTGADTQYF. In DNA form, the CDR3 reads TGTGCCAGCAGTAACGGTCCCGGGACCGGGGCAGATACGCAGTATTTT.

Regarding this clonotype: A far bigger clonotype differs at one base, so this is likely a read error. The chain couples TRBV13 to TRBJ1-6, with 8 bases fitting TRBD1. CDR1 is PRHDT and CDR2 is FYEKMQ in the germline V gene (reference sequence). The CDR3 loop spans 18 amino acids. CDR3 bases: TGTGCCAGCAGCCAGACCCAGGGCAGGGGGCCTTATAAGTCACCCCTCCACTTT. Its protein is CASSQTQGRGPYKSPLHF.

As to this clonotype: A far larger clone is only one base removed, so a read error is likely. The chain recombines TRBV29-1 with TRBJ2-1; D perhaps matches TRBD1 (6 bases). This CDR3 has 12 amino acids. The V gene lost 6 bases and the J gene lost 10 bases, with 16 bases spanning the gap. The germline V gene has CDR1 SQVTM and CDR2 ANQGSEA. CDR3 sequence reads: CSVGQTSYEQFF. CDR3 bases: TGCAGCGTCGGACAGACCTCCTACGAGCAGTTCTTC.

The V gene is TRBV7-2, the J gene TRBJ2-3; D ambiguous. V was trimmed by 1 base and J by 13 bases, leaving 24 bases between them. In germline, CDR1 is SGHTA, CDR2 FQGNSA. The CDR3 contains 16 residues. The DNA for the CDR3 is TGTGCCAGCAGCTTAGTGGGCGGCGCTTACACGGGTTCGGAGTATTTT. Translation gives CASSLVGGAYTGSEYF.

This clonotype occurred a few times. The chain links TRBV13 to TRBJ2-3, with 14 bases that match TRBD2. Germline V CDR1 and CDR2: PRHDT, FYEKMQ (reference sequence). Losses at the gene ends were 5 bases for V and 4 bases for J; bases not matched to a gene: 8. This CDR3 is built from 17 residues. The CDR3 protein is CASSRATSGGVPDTQYF. The DNA of the CDR3 is TGTGCCAGCAGCCGTGCGACTAGCGGGGGGGTTCCAGATACGCAGTATTTT.

The sample holds many counts of this clonotype. The chain has TRBV10-1 and TRBJ2-2; D might be TRBD1 (5 bases). The CDR3 contains 14 residues. Trimming stripped 6 bases from V and 1 base from J, with 9 bases between. Germline CDR1 WNHNN, CDR2 SYGVQD (reference sequence). The CDR3 DNA follows: TGCGCCAGCAGGAGGACAAAGAACACCGGGGAGCTGTTTTTT. Protein: CASRRTKNTGELFF.

Turning to this clonotype: The DNA is left out, because the CDR3 cannot be placed on it with certainty; the CDR3 is given as TCRdb lists it. The rearrangement joins TRBV9 to TRBJ2-2; the table gives TRBD2 as D, unverified against the DNA. 17 amino acids form the CDR3, both terminal residues included. Germline assignment: CDR1 SGDLS and CDR2 YYNGEE. This CDR3 is CASSVGLAGVAGELFFF.

This clonotype was observed at least ten times. The gene calls are TRBV10-3 and TRBJ2-2; D not certain. In germline, CDR1 is ENHRY, CDR2 SYGVKD. This CDR3 comprises 14 residues. V was trimmed by 4 bases and J by 1 base, leaving 7 bases between them. The CDR3 coding sequence is TGTGCCATCAGTGGTGCGGTGAACACCGGGGAGCTGTTTTTT. Amino acid sequence: CAISGAVNTGELFF.

In this sample, this clonotype turned up a few times. This likely reflects a read error, since a far larger clone is one base away. The chain carries TRBV6-1 and TRBJ2-1; TRBD2 is a possible D gene (6 bases). With 6 bases removed from V and 10 bases from J, the gap between germline ends came to 19 bases. CDR1 and CDR2 (germline): MNHNS, SASEGT. CDR3 size: 14 residues. CDR3 region: CASRSGGLGYEQFF. In nucleotides, the CDR3 is TGTGCCAGCAGAAGTGGGGGGTTGGGCTACGAGCAGTTCTTC.

The chain couples TRBV6-2 or TRBV6-3 to TRBJ2-2; 8 bases line up with TRBD2. CDR1 and CDR2 (germline): MNHEY, SVGEGT. V shed 6 bases and J 3 bases; nucleotides not matched to a gene: 3. The CDR3 is 14 residues long. The CDR3 DNA follows: TGTGCCAGCAGCGGGGGGGCAGACACCGGGGAGCTGTTTTTT. Residues: CASSGGADTGELFF.

The genes are TRBV28 and TRBJ2-1; 9 bases map to TRBD2. Looked up from germline, CDR1 is MDHEN and CDR2 is SYDVKM. The CDR3 loop spans 15 amino acids. J gave up 9 bases and V 4 bases, and 10 bases lay outside the gene matches. CDR3 region: CASSSPGTSIIEQFF. CDR3 bases: TGTGCCAGCAGTTCCCCCGGGACTAGCATTATTGAGCAGTTCTTC.

The V gene is TRBV7-9, the J gene TRBJ2-7; 7 nucleotides match TRBD1. Germline loops: CDR1 SEHNR, CDR2 FQNEAQ (reference sequence). The CDR3 spans 13 residues. Unmatched junction bases numbered 3, after V lost 1 base and J lost 6 bases. The CDR3 loop is CASSLGDSTEQYF. The CDR3 DNA follows: TGTGCCAGCAGCTTAGGGGACAGTACCGAGCAGTACTTC.

The J gene is TRBJ1-5, the V gene TRBV29-1, with D tentatively TRBD1 (5 bases). This CDR3 comprises 14 residues. V lost 3 bases and J 10 bases, leaving 19 bases between the germline ends. Germline V lookup: CDR1 SQVTM, CDR2 ANQGSEA. CDR3 bases: TGCAGCGTTGATGGGGGGGGTGGTCAGCCCCCCCAGCATTTT. This codes for CSVDGGGGQPPQHF.

The table lists this clonotype with many counts. The junction departs from the called germline gene at one end, perhaps through a read error. V is TRBV5-1 and J is TRBJ2-1; TRBD2 agrees at 11 bases. Germline loops: CDR1 SGHRS, CDR2 YFSETQ. This CDR3 comprises 15 residues. The CDR3 reads CASSSTSGVYNEQFF. The CDR3 nucleotides read TGTGCCAGCAGCTCGACTAGCGGGGTTTACAATGAGCAGTTCTTC.

This clonotype appeared a single time. V usage is TRBV6-2 or TRBV6-3 and J usage is TRBJ2-7; D remains ambiguous. The CDR3 loop spans 14 amino acids. The germline CDR1 and CDR2 sequences are MNHEY and SVGEGT. The ends were cut back, 7 bases at V and 6 bases at J, with 19 bases in the middle. CDR3 amino acids: CASKTSGNIGEQYF. The CDR3 DNA is TGTGCCAGCAAAACCTCTGGCAATATCGGCGAGCAGTACTTC.

This clonotype was seen repeatedly, ten times or more. Here the CDR3 reads CASSFDRGQETQYF. The CDR3 DNA is TGTGCCAGCAGCTTTGACAGGGGACAAGAGACCCAGTACTTC. The rearrangement joins TRBV5-4 to TRBJ2-5; TRBD1 matches at 8 bases. The CDR3 is 14 amino acids. Germline CDR1 is SGHNT and CDR2 is YYREEE (reference sequence). Germline trimming cut 2 bases from V and 2 bases from J; bases unmatched to any gene: 2. Looking up the rest from reference TRBV5-4 and TRBJ2-5 gives the full variable domain: ETGVTQSPTHLIKTRGQQVTLRCSSQSGHNTVSWYQQALGQGPQFIFQYYREEENGRGNFPPRFSGLQFPNYSSELNVNALELDDSALYLCASSFDRGQETQYFGPGTRLLVL.

At least ten counts were recorded for this clonotype. This chain connects TRBV6-6 to TRBJ2-3; 9 bases fit TRBD1. Germline loops: CDR1 MNHNY, CDR2 SVGAGI (reference sequence). V lost 6 bases to trimming and J lost 3 bases; unmatched junction nucleotides: 4. This CDR3 region has 14 residues. This CDR3 reads CASSYGQGTDTQYF. As DNA, the CDR3 is TGTGCCAGCAGCTACGGACAGGGGACAGATACGCAGTATTTT.

This chain joins TRBV6-6 and TRBJ2-1; 10 bases align to TRBD2. The ends lost 6 bases at V and 4 bases at J; junction bases unmatched: 9. This CDR3 has 16 residues. Germline V gene lookup returns CDR1 MNHNY and CDR2 SVGAGI (reference sequence). The CDR3 spells CASRISGRGRYNEQFF. Written as DNA, the CDR3 is TGTGCCAGCAGGATAAGCGGGAGGGGTCGTTACAATGAGCAGTTCTTC.

This clonotype was picked up many times. The chain combines TRBV3-1 with TRBJ1-6; no firm D call. The V gene lost 2 bases and the J gene lost 7 bases, with 3 bases spanning the gap. This CDR3 comprises 12 residues. CDR1 and CDR2 from the germline V gene are LGHDT and YNNKEL (reference sequence). This CDR3 is CASSQLNSPLHF. The CDR3, as DNA: TGTGCCAGCAGCCAATTGAATTCACCCCTCCACTTT.

Note on this clonotype: With a far larger clone one base away, a read error is the likely cause. V is TRBV28 and J is TRBJ2-7; D not certain. This CDR3 has 12 residues. V was trimmed by 4 bases and J by 7 bases, leaving 11 bases between them. The germline gives CDR1 MDHEN, CDR2 SYDVKM. The CDR3 reads CASSYFGNEQYF. Here the CDR3 DNA reads TGTGCCAGCAGTTACTTCGGCAATGAGCAGTACTTC.

This clonotype is medium-sized within its sample. The chain links TRBV27 to TRBJ1-1, with 7 bases fitting TRBD1. CDR3 length: 14 residues. Losses at the gene ends were 4 bases for V and 3 bases for J; bases not matched to a gene: 5. Germline CDR1 is MNHEY and CDR2 is SMNVEV (reference sequence). The CDR3 DNA follows: TGTGCCAGCAGTTGGAAGGGGGCAGACACTGAAGCTTTCTTT. This translates into CASSWKGADTEAFF.

Sample share makes this clonotype medium-sized. The CDR3 region is CASSFGSSYEQYF. The DNA for the CDR3 is TGTGCCAGCAGTTTCGGTAGCTCCTACGAGCAGTACTTC. The J gene is TRBJ2-7, the V gene TRBV12-3 or TRBV12-4, with D uncertain. The ends were cut back, 3 bases at V and 0 bases at J, with 6 bases in the middle. This CDR3 is 13 amino acids long.

A note on this clonotype: A far larger clone lies a single base away; this is likely a read error. The chain carries TRBV13 and TRBJ1-5; D is undetermined. The V gene's germline CDR1 is PRHDT and CDR2 FYEKMQ (reference sequence). The length of the CDR3 is 14 residues. Trimming cost V 6 bases and J 1 base, with 10 bases left between them. The CDR3 sequence: CASSDPGSNQPQHF. The CDR3 DNA follows: TGTGCCAGCAGTGACCCTGGAAGCAATCAGCCCCAGCATTTT.